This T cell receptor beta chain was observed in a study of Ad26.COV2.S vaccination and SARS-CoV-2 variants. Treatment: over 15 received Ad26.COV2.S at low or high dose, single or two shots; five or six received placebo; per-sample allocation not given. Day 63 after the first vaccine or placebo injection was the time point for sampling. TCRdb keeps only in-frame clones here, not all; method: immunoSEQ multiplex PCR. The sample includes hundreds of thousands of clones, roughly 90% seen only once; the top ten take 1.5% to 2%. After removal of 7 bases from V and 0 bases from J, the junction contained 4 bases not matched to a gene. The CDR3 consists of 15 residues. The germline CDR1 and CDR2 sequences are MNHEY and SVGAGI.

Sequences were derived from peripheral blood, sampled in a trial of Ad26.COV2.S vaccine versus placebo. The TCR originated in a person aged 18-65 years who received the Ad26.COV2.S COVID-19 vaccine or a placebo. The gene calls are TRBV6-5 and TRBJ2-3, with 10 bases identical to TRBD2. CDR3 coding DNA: TGTGCCAGCACCCTGACTAGCGGGAGCACAGATACGCAGTATTTT. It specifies CASTLTSGSTDTQYF.